These 23 T cell receptor beta chains originate from one sample sequenced in a study of a mutant IDH1 vaccine in newly diagnosed glioma. The protocol was immunoSEQ multiplex PCR, while the TCRdb copy is restricted to in-frame clones and leaves out a portion. This table has 59,000 or so clones, more than 85% appearing once. Time point: baseline, week 1 (first vaccination visit). The treatment was: pre-vaccination baseline after standard-of-care therapy. The input for sequencing was PBMCs, taken from a glioma patient treated with radiotherapy, temozolomide or both. The receptor set was obtained from a man in his forties or fifties with glioma.

This chain uses TRBV30 with TRBJ1-1; TRBD1 might be the D (5 bases). CDR3 size: 14 residues. The V gene's germline CDR1 is GTSNPN and CDR2 SVGIG (reference sequence). V was trimmed by 5 bases and J by 4 bases, leaving 17 bases between them. The CDR3 here is CAWGKTHRSTEAFF. In DNA form, the CDR3 reads TGTGCCTGGGGAAAGACTCACAGGTCCACTGAAGCTTTCTTT.

V is TRBV28 and J is TRBJ2-2; TRBD2 aligns across 11 bases. This CDR3 contains 15 residues. CDR1 is MDHEN, CDR2 SYDVKM, per germline. J gave up 6 bases and V 6 bases, and 6 bases lay outside the gene matches. The CDR3 reads CASSGTSGGAGELFF. In DNA form, the CDR3 reads TGTGCCAGCAGCGGGACTAGCGGAGGGGCCGGGGAGCTGTTTTTT. Filled out from reference TRBV28 and TRBJ2-2, the complete variable domain reads DVKVTQSSRYLVKRTGEKVFLECVQDMDHENMFWYRQDPGLGLRLIYFSYDVKMKEKGDIPEGYSVSREKKERFSLILESASTNQTSMYLCASSGTSGGAGELFFGEGSRLTVL.

The chain combines TRBV9 with TRBJ2-2; D is uncertain. This CDR3 comprises 14 residues. V lost 1 base, J lost 1 base, and 5 bases lay in between. CDR1 and CDR2 from the germline V gene are SGDLS and YYNGEE. The CDR3 protein is CASSVSWNTGELFF. CDR3 sequence (DNA): TGTGCCAGCAGCGTAAGCTGGAACACCGGGGAGCTGTTTTTT.

The rearrangement uses TRBV2 and TRBJ2-5, with 15 positions matching TRBD2. J gave up 4 bases and V 2 bases, and 5 bases lay outside the gene matches. There are 17 residues in the CDR3. Germline CDR1 SNHLY, CDR2 FYNNEI. The CDR3 coding sequence is TGTGCCAGCAGTGAAAGGAGGACTAGCGGGGGGGCAGAGACCCAGTACTTC. Amino acids: CASSERRTSGGAETQYF.

The rearrangement uses TRBV14 and TRBJ1-1; 11 nucleotides align to TRBD1. The CDR3 spans 16 residues. Unmatched junction bases numbered 7, after V lost 2 bases and J lost 5 bases. Germline lookup yields CDR1 SGHDN and CDR2 FVKESK. The DNA for the CDR3 is TGTGCCAGCAGCCAATATCCCGGGACAGGGGGTACTGAAGCTTTCTTT. This gives the protein CASSQYPGTGGTEAFF.

This chain uses TRBV2 with TRBJ2-5; 9 bases line up with TRBD2. This CDR3 spans 17 amino acids. Trimming cost V 6 bases and J 1 base; bases outside gene matches: 12. The germline CDR1 and CDR2 sequences are SNHLY and FYNNEI. As DNA, the CDR3 is TGTGCCAGCAGCGCGGGGTCCGGGACTAGCACCCAAGAGACCCAGTACTTC. The encoded protein is CASSAGSGTSTQETQYF.

This chain links TRBV15 with TRBJ2-3, with a weak D call TRBD1 (6 bases). Germline V gives CDR1 LNHNV, CDR2 YYDKDF (reference sequence). The CDR3 is made up of 16 amino acids. V shed 0 bases and J shed 8 bases, with 18 bases lying between them. The CDR3 reads CATSRDLGARRTTQYF. The CDR3 DNA sequence: TGTGCCACCAGCAGAGATTTGGGGGCCCGGAGGACTACGCAGTATTTT.

The chain is built from TRBV10-2 and TRBJ2-2, with 12 nucleotides matching TRBD2. CDR3 size: 16 residues. V lost 6 bases to trimming and J lost 5 bases; unmatched junction nucleotides: 7. Per the germline V gene, CDR1 is WSHSY and CDR2 is SAAADI. The CDR3 is CASRASGRARTGELFF. The CDR3 bases are TGCGCCAGCAGGGCTAGCGGGAGGGCCAGAACCGGGGAGCTGTTTTTT.

The chain uses TRBV5-4 and TRBJ2-5, with 7 bases fitting TRBD1. The CDR3 has 15 residues. Germline CDR1 SGHNT, CDR2 YYREEE (reference sequence). After removal of 4 bases from V and 4 bases from J, the junction contained 10 bases not matched to a gene. CDR3 amino acids: CASSATGEPAETQYF. In nucleotides, the CDR3 is TGTGCCAGCAGCGCCACAGGGGAGCCCGCAGAGACCCAGTACTTC.

The CDR3 loop is CASSQGHGETQYF. The CDR3 region has the DNA TGTGCCAGCTCCCAGGGACATGGAGAGACCCAGTACTTC. The rearrangement joins TRBV18 to TRBJ2-5, with D possibly matching TRBD1 (6 bases). CDR3 length equals 13 residues. Per germline, CDR1 KGHSH and CDR2 LQKENI. V was cut by 6 bases and J by 4 bases, with 12 bases left in between. The variable domain in full, completed from reference TRBV18 and TRBJ2-5, reads NAGVMQNPRHLVRRRGQEARLRCSPMKGHSHVYWYRQLPEEGLKFMVYLQKENIIDESGMPKERFSAEFPKEGPSILRIQQVVRGDSAAYFCASSQGHGETQYFGPGTRLLVL.

The chain combines TRBV11-3 with TRBJ2-1; TRBD2 aligns across 16 bases. Germline V gives CDR1 SGHNT, CDR2 YENEEA. The J segment lost 7 bases and the V segment lost 4 bases, leaving 10 bases of the junction unmatched. This CDR3 region has 18 residues. Written as DNA, the CDR3 is TGTGCCAGCAGCTCCGGGACTAGCGGGAGGGGGGGATGGAATGAGCAGTTCTTC. This codes for CASSSGTSGRGGWNEQFF.

The chain employs TRBV27 and TRBJ1-6, with D unresolved. This CDR3 is built from 13 residues. The V end was cut by 4 bases, the J end by 10 bases, with 11 bases between. Germline CDR1 and CDR2: MNHEY and SMNVEV (reference sequence). The chain's CDR3 is CASSSDNTSPLHF. In DNA, the CDR3 is TGTGCCAGCAGTTCTGATAACACGTCACCCCTCCACTTT.

The chain links TRBV9 to TRBJ2-2; 8 bases map to TRBD1. The CDR3 loop spans 16 amino acids. After removal of 4 bases from V and 6 bases from J, the junction contained 11 bases not matched to a gene. Germline assignment: CDR1 SGDLS and CDR2 YYNGEE. CDR3 region: CASSPQEQGVAGELFF. CDR3 coding DNA: TGTGCCAGCAGCCCCCAGGAACAGGGGGTAGCCGGGGAGCTGTTTTTT.

The chain couples TRBV6-1 to TRBJ1-1, with 7 bases lining up with TRBD1. V trimming: 6 bases; J trimming: 1 base; junction bases outside the gene matches: 5. In germline, CDR1 is MNHNS, CDR2 SASEGT. The CDR3 has 14 residues. The CDR3 sequence: CASRRGQQNTEAFF. CDR3 nucleotide sequence: TGTGCCAGCAGAAGGGGACAGCAGAACACTGAAGCTTTCTTT.

The rearrangement joins TRBV30 to TRBJ1-1; no reliable D call. There are 13 residues in the CDR3. V was shortened by 4 bases and J by 1 base, with 10 bases between the two germline ends. Looked up from germline, CDR1 is GTSNPN and CDR2 is SVGIG (reference sequence). Here the CDR3 DNA reads TGTGCCTGGACCTTCGCCGGGAACACTGAAGCTTTCTTT. Translated, it gives CAWTFAGNTEAFF.

The J gene is TRBJ1-1, the V gene TRBV4-3; the D is unclear. CDR3 length: 16 amino acids. Germline assignment: CDR1 LGHNA and CDR2 YSLEER. Trimming took 0 bases from V and 3 from J, leaving 14 bases between them. Written as DNA, the CDR3 is TGCGCCAGCAGCCAAGATCGGGCGGGGAAGTACACTGAAGCTTTCTTT. This encodes CASSQDRAGKYTEAFF.

The CDR3 region is CASTNSLNTEAFF. The DNA of the CDR3 is TGCGCCAGCACCAATTCTCTGAACACTGAAGCTTTCTTT. The chain links TRBV5-1 to TRBJ1-1, with D unresolved. V was pared by 6 bases and J by 0 bases, with 9 bases between. This CDR3 comprises 13 residues. Germline CDR1 reads SGHRS; CDR2 reads YFSETQ.

This chain links TRBV19 with TRBJ2-1, with 7 bases lining up with TRBD2. J gave up 7 bases and V 7 bases, and 4 bases lay outside the gene matches. The CDR3 runs 12 residues. Germline lookup yields CDR1 LNHDA and CDR2 SQIVND (reference sequence). This chain's CDR3 is CASTLGGNEQFF. Here the CDR3 DNA reads TGTGCCAGTACACTGGGGGGGAATGAGCAGTTCTTC.

This clone was seen only once. The chain employs TRBV7-9 and TRBJ1-2; tentative D call: TRBD1 (6 bases). V was clipped by 1 base and J by 8 bases, with 17 bases between them. This CDR3 is 15 amino acids long. Germline V gene sequence: CDR1 SEHNR, CDR2 FQNEAQ (reference sequence). CDR3 DNA: TGTGCCAGCAGCTTAGGGTTTGGGGGCGCGAAAGGCTACACCTTC. This sequence encodes CASSLGFGGAKGYTF.

V gene TRBV15 combines with J gene TRBJ1-1; tentative D call: TRBD1 (6 bases). V was shortened by 5 bases and J by 0 bases, with 13 bases between the two germline ends. This CDR3 region has 15 residues. CDR1 and CDR2 from the germline V gene are LNHNV and YYDKDF (reference sequence). The CDR3 DNA reads TGTGCCACCAGCCAACTCCAGGGGATGAACACTGAAGCTTTCTTT. Protein sequence: CATSQLQGMNTEAFF.

This chain links TRBV21-1 with TRBJ2-5; the table's D call of TRBD2 was not tested on the DNA. TRBV21-1 is marked as a pseudogene. This CDR3 is 17 amino acids long. CDR3 nucleotides: TGTGCCAGCAGCCTTTCCCGAGGGGCTAGCGTTCAAGAGACCCAGTACTTC. It encodes CASSLSRGASVQETQYF.

This clone was picked up a small number of times. The chain links TRBV6-5 to TRBJ2-5; 7 bases line up with TRBD1. Germline V gene lookup returns CDR1 MNHEY and CDR2 SVGAGI. This CDR3 comprises 12 residues. The V and J ends lost 8 bases and 1 base, in that order; junction bases with no gene match: 1. The CDR3 protein is CASRTGQETQYF. CDR3 bases: TGTGCCAGCCGGACAGGCCAAGAGACCCAGTACTTC.

The gene calls are TRBV6-6 and TRBJ2-7, with D unresolved. The V end lost 4 bases, the J end lost 7 bases, and 17 bases lay between the germline ends. Germline values: CDR1 MNHNY, CDR2 SVGAGI (reference sequence). The CDR3 consists of 14 residues. The CDR3 coding sequence is TGTGCCAGCAGTTCAAGCGCCGGATCCCGAGAGCAGTACTTC. Protein product: CASSSSAGSREQYF.